One sample yielded the 21 T cell receptor beta chains listed below, sequenced in a study of T cell responses to AZD1222 COVID-19 vaccine. The protocol was immunoSEQ multiplex PCR, while the TCRdb copy is restricted to in-frame clones and leaves out a portion. The sample lists 150,000 or so clones; about 87% were seen once. The material was peripheral blood, obtained on day 0 of MenACWY control vaccination. These TCRs come from an adult in good health.

CDR3 loop: CASSRSTGELFF. CDR3 bases: TGTGCCAGCAGCCGGAGCACCGGGGAGCTGTTTTTT. The rearrangement links TRBV7-3 to TRBJ2-2; no firm D call. Germline CDR1 and CDR2: SGHTA and FQGTGA. V lost 5 bases and J lost 4, with 5 bases in between. This CDR3 has 12 residues.

The rearrangement joins TRBV24-1 to TRBJ1-6; a weak D match, TRBD1 (5 bases). The germline V and J ends were trimmed by 2 bases and 7 bases, with 8 bases remaining between them. The length of the CDR3 is 14 residues. The germline CDR1 and CDR2 sequences are KGHDR and SFDVKD. In DNA form, the CDR3 reads TGTGCCACCAGTGATTCAGGGTGGAATTCACCCCTCCACTTT. It codes for CATSDSGWNSPLHF.

The chain is built from TRBV2 and TRBJ1-5; D remains unclear. The germline V gene encodes CDR1 SNHLY and CDR2 FYNNEI. The CDR3 spans 15 residues. V was trimmed by 8 bases and J by 0 bases, leaving 14 bases between them. CDR3 nucleotide sequence: TGTGCCAGCGGCCGGGCCAAAAATAGCAATCAGCCCCAGCATTTT. Translated: CASGRAKNSNQPQHF.

In its sample, this clone was seen once. This chain links TRBV28 with TRBJ2-1; TRBD2 agrees at 7 bases. Germline V gene sequence: CDR1 MDHEN, CDR2 SYDVKM. The J segment lost 9 bases and the V segment lost 7 bases, leaving 6 bases of the junction unmatched. CDR3 length: 12 residues. CDR3 nucleotides: TGTGCCAGCACCGAGACTAGCACTGAGCAGTTCTTC. This codes for CASTETSTEQFF.

The chain has TRBV6-2 or TRBV6-3 and TRBJ2-1; 9 bases are shared with TRBD2. This CDR3 is 17 amino acids long. V was pared by 4 bases and J by 13 bases, with 20 bases of the junction left unmatched. The germline gives CDR1 MNHEY, CDR2 SVGEGT. CDR3 nucleotide sequence: TGTGCCAGCAGTTGGCTAAGCGGGAGGCCAATGGCCGGGGATCAGTTCTTC. Its translation: CASSWLSGRPMAGDQFF.

The chain employs TRBV19 and TRBJ2-4; D not resolved. The germline V gene has CDR1 LNHDA and CDR2 SQIVND (reference sequence). The CDR3 covers 14 residues. V was cut by 5 bases and J by 1 base, with 9 bases left in between. CDR3: CASSPGDAKNIQYF. In DNA, the CDR3 is TGTGCCAGTAGTCCAGGCGATGCCAAAAACATTCAGTACTTC. The full variable domain, rest sourced from reference TRBV19 and TRBJ2-4, is DGGITQSPKYLFRKEGQNVTLSCEQNLNHDAMYWYRQDPGQGLRLIYYSQIVNDFQKGDIAEGYSVSREKKESFPLTVTSAQKNPTAFYLCASSPGDAKNIQYFGAGTRLSVL.

The rearrangement links TRBV28 to TRBJ1-6; 9 positions match TRBD1. The CDR3 sequence is 15 residues long. After removal of 4 bases from V and 6 bases from J, the junction contained 4 bases not matched to a gene. Germline V gene data show CDR1 as MDHEN and CDR2 as SYDVKM. CDR3 protein: CASSSPGQGNSPLHF. The CDR3 region has the DNA TGTGCCAGCAGTTCCCCGGGACAGGGTAATTCACCCCTCCACTTT.

The chain employs TRBV9 and TRBJ1-4; no clear D. The CDR3 contains 16 residues. Trimming shortened V by 0 bases and J by 2 bases, and 11 bases separated the two germline ends. Germline V gives CDR1 SGDLS, CDR2 YYNGEE. Written as DNA, the CDR3 is TGTGCCAGCAGCGTAGGAGTGGCACAGACTAATGAAAAACTGTTTTTT. This translates into CASSVGVAQTNEKLFF.

V and J are TRBV10-1 and TRBJ1-2; 7 bases map to TRBD1. From germline, CDR1 is WNHNN and CDR2 SYGVQD (reference sequence). The V gene end was trimmed by 5 bases and the J gene end by 0 bases; junction bases not matched to a gene: 9. The CDR3 spans 16 residues. The CDR3 region is CASSFTGERANYGYTF. For the CDR3, the DNA is TGCGCCAGCAGTTTTACAGGGGAAAGGGCTAACTATGGCTACACCTTC.

This chain uses TRBV5-1 with TRBJ2-7, with D unresolved. Trimming took 4 bases from V and 1 from J, leaving 6 bases between them. CDR1 is SGHRS, CDR2 YFSETQ, per germline. There are 12 residues in the CDR3. CDR3 DNA sequence: TGCGCCAGCAGCCCCTCATCCTACGAGCAGTACTTC. It specifies CASSPSSYEQYF.

The V and J genes are TRBV9 and TRBJ2-2, with D tentatively TRBD1 or TRBD2 (6 bases each). V was trimmed by 7 bases and J by 2 bases, leaving 12 bases between them. Germline loops: CDR1 SGDLS, CDR2 YYNGEE. This CDR3 is built from 14 residues. CDR3: CASDRGPNTGELFF. In DNA, the CDR3 is TGTGCCAGCGATCGGGGGCCAAACACCGGGGAGCTGTTTTTT.

The chain employs TRBV5-1 and TRBJ1-3; D remains ambiguous. With 1 base removed from V and 3 bases from J, the gap between germline ends came to 8 bases. The CDR3 consists of 14 residues. CDR1 and CDR2 (germline): SGHRS, YFSETQ. The CDR3 DNA sequence: TGCGCCAGCAGCTTGTGGGGAAGTGGAAACACCATATATTTT. Translating gives CASSLWGSGNTIYF.

The chain employs TRBV9 and TRBJ2-2; D is ambiguous. Germline lookup yields CDR1 SGDLS and CDR2 YYNGEE. The germline V and J ends were trimmed by 4 bases and 6 bases, with 10 bases remaining between them. The CDR3 consists of 13 residues. This CDR3 is CASSSGESGELFF. The CDR3 DNA reads as TGTGCCAGCAGCTCAGGCGAGTCCGGGGAGCTGTTTTTT.

V gene TRBV21-1 combines with J gene TRBJ1-2. TRBV21-1 is assigned pseudogene status. CDR3 size: 14 residues. The CDR3 sequence is CASSKEVGFNGYTF. Here the CDR3 DNA reads TGTGCCAGCAGCAAAGAGGTGGGATTTAATGGCTACACCTTC.

The gene calls are TRBV20-1 and TRBJ2-7; D tentatively fits TRBD1 or TRBD2 (5 bases each). The CDR3 extends over 13 amino acids. Trimming left V 3 bases short and J 3 bases short, with 12 bases between. The germline CDR1 and CDR2 sequences are DFQATT and SNEGSKA (reference sequence). CDR3 coding DNA: TGCAGTGCTAGTGGTGGGACGATCTACGAGCAGTACTTC. Encoded protein: CSASGGTIYEQYF.

This clone was seen only once. The V and J genes are TRBV7-2 and TRBJ2-3; possible D gene TRBD2, 6 bases. CDR1 is SGHTA and CDR2 is FQGNSA in the germline V gene. The V end lost 4 bases, the J end lost 0 bases, and 11 bases lay between the germline ends. The CDR3 has 15 amino acids. Here the CDR3 DNA reads TGTGCCAGCAGCTCGGGACTGGGCAGCACAGATACGCAGTATTTT. Protein product: CASSSGLGSTDTQYF.

This clone was counted a single time. The chain employs TRBV19 and TRBJ2-5; D is tentatively TRBD1 or TRBD2 (6 bases each). The V and J ends lost 3 bases and 5 bases respectively, with 16 bases between them. Germline CDR1 LNHDA, CDR2 SQIVND (reference sequence). CDR3 length: 15 amino acids. CDR3 DNA sequence: TGTGCCAGTAGTATCACCGACGGAGGGGGGGAGACCCAGTACTTC. Translation: CASSITDGGGETQYF.

The CDR3 region has the DNA TGTGCCAGCAGCTTAAAAGGGTTGGGCACTGAAGCTTTCTTT. It specifies CASSLKGLGTEAFF. The chain joins TRBV7-3 to TRBJ1-1; no definite D call. V was clipped by 1 base and J by 4 bases, with 10 bases between them. CDR1 is SGHTA, CDR2 FQGTGA, per germline. The CDR3 has 14 residues.

The rearrangement links TRBV11-2 to TRBJ2-2, with 7 bases that match TRBD1. J lost 1 base, V lost 5 bases, and 4 bases had no gene match. Germline V lookup: CDR1 SGHAT, CDR2 FQNNGV. The CDR3 is 15 amino acids. CDR3 sequence (DNA): TGTGCCAGCAGCCCATGGACAGGGAACACCGGGGAGCTGTTTTTT. It yields the protein CASSPWTGNTGELFF.

The rearrangement links TRBV4-2 to TRBJ1-1; D perhaps matches TRBD1 (6 bases). Germline V gives CDR1 LGHNA, CDR2 YNFKEQ. V gave up 5 bases and J gave up 1 base, with 14 bases separating them. This CDR3 has 15 amino acids. The CDR3 DNA sequence: TGTGCCAGCAGCTCCCACTCGGGACAGAACACTGAAGCTTTCTTT. Translated, it gives CASSSHSGQNTEAFF.

J is TRBJ1-4 and V is TRBV6-5, with 7 positions matching TRBD1. Germline assignment: CDR1 MNHEY and CDR2 SVGAGI. The CDR3 sequence is 14 residues long. Unmatched junction bases numbered 3, after V lost 0 bases and J lost 8 bases. The CDR3 bases are TGTGCCAGCAGTTACTCACAGGGGAACGAAAAACTGTTTTTT. Translated, it gives CASSYSQGNEKLFF.